The 10 T cell receptor beta chains below come from one sample, sequenced in a study of blood T cell repertoires in COVID-19. Using immunoSEQ multiplex PCR, the repertoire was profiled, and TCRdb retains in-frame clones only, with some absent. This table has around 80,000 clones, almost 85% appearing once. Sequencing was performed on peripheral blood. Source of these receptors: an elderly man with acute or convalescent COVID-19.

This clone was picked up a small number of times. The J gene is TRBJ2-7, the V gene TRBV7-2; TRBD1 matches 7 bases. Per germline, CDR1 SGHTA and CDR2 FQGNSA. V shed 5 bases and J 6 bases; nucleotides not matched to a gene: 7. CDR3 length: 13 amino acids. CDR3 DNA: TGTGCCAGCAGCCTTGACAGGGCTCGCGAGCAGTACTTC. Translation gives CASSLDRAREQYF. Supplemented by reference TRBV7-2 and TRBJ2-7, the full variable domain reads GAGVSQSPSNKVTEKGKDVELRCDPISGHTALYWYRQSLGQGLEFLIYFQGNSAPDKSGLPSDRFSAERTGGSVSTLTIQRTQQEDSAVYLCASSLDRAREQYFGPGTRLTVT.

The CDR3 DNA is TGTGCCAGCAGTAGTGGGGGCCTACGGGCCCGGGGGACCCAGTACTTC. Translation: CASSSGGLRARGTQYF. The chain employs TRBV13 and TRBJ2-5, with a weak D call TRBD1 (6 bases). The CDR3 totals 16 residues. Germline V CDR1 and CDR2: PRHDT, FYEKMQ (reference sequence). V lost 6 bases and J 7 bases, leaving 24 bases between the germline ends.

V and J are TRBV7-3 and TRBJ1-2; 8 bases are shared with TRBD1. There are 15 residues in the CDR3. V lost 4 bases, J lost 4 bases, and 8 bases stayed unmatched. Germline V gene lookup returns CDR1 SGHTA and CDR2 FQGTGA. CDR3 nucleotide sequence: TGTGCCAGCAGCTCGTCAGGGGGCTCGGGCTATGGCTACACCTTC. This gives the protein CASSSSGGSGYGYTF.

The chain recombines TRBV4-1 with TRBJ1-1, with 7 bases lining up with TRBD1. Germline CDR1 is MGHRA and CDR2 is YSYEKL. V gave up 2 bases and J gave up 1 base; unmatched junction bases: 7. The CDR3 length is 16 residues. This CDR3 reads CASSQTQGPENTEAFF. The CDR3 nucleotides read TGCGCCAGCAGCCAAACACAGGGGCCAGAGAACACTGAAGCTTTCTTT.

The chain links TRBV5-1 to TRBJ2-7; TRBD1 aligns across 9 bases. The junction had 6 bases not matched to a gene; V was cut back by 0 bases and J by 2 bases. The length of the CDR3 is 16 residues. Per the germline V gene, CDR1 is SGHRS and CDR2 is YFSETQ. CDR3 in amino acids: CASSLAGTGLTYEQYF. For the CDR3, the DNA is TGCGCCAGCAGCTTGGCCGGGACAGGGCTTACCTACGAGCAGTACTTC.

This clone was detected only a few times. The chain has TRBV7-8 and TRBJ1-6, with TRBD1 matching 9 bases. The CDR3 extends over 18 amino acids. Germline V gives CDR1 SGHVS, CDR2 FQNEAQ. J lost 14 bases, V lost 1 base, and 18 bases had no gene match. The CDR3 protein is CASSLVWDRVILYRTLHF. In DNA form, the CDR3 reads TGTGCCAGCAGCTTAGTCTGGGACAGGGTAATTTTATATCGTACCCTCCACTTT.

The chain couples TRBV7-8 to TRBJ2-7; D unclear. The CDR3 totals 12 residues. V dropped 0 bases and J dropped 6 bases, with 6 bases sitting between them. CDR1 and CDR2 (germline): SGHVS, FQNEAQ. This CDR3 is CASSLATGEQYF. For the CDR3, the DNA is TGTGCCAGCAGCTTAGCAACGGGCGAGCAGTACTTC.

The J gene is TRBJ1-4, the V gene TRBV4-2, with unresolved D. CDR3 length: 15 amino acids. The germline V gene has CDR1 LGHNA and CDR2 YNFKEQ. V gave up 2 bases and J gave up 5 bases, with 12 bases separating them. This CDR3 reads CASSQPQAGNEKLFF. The DNA of the CDR3 is TGTGCCAGCAGCCAACCCCAGGCGGGGAATGAAAAACTGTTTTTT.

The rearrangement links TRBV9 to TRBJ2-1; D might be TRBD2 (6 bases). The V gene lost 4 bases and the J gene lost 0 bases, with 17 bases spanning the gap. This CDR3 region has 17 residues. Per the germline V gene, CDR1 is SGDLS and CDR2 is YYNGEE. CDR3: CASSPRTRGSSYNEQFF. Written as DNA, the CDR3 is TGTGCCAGCAGCCCCCGAACGCGGGGTAGCTCCTACAATGAGCAGTTCTTC. The full variable domain, rest sourced from reference TRBV9 and TRBJ2-1, is DSGVTQTPKHLITATGQRVTLRCSPRSGDLSVYWYQQSLDQGLQFLIQYYNGEERAKGNILERFSAQQFPDLHSELNLSSLELGDSALYFCASSPRTRGSSYNEQFFGPGTRLTVL.

The rearrangement links TRBV18 to TRBJ1-1; maybe TRBD1 (6 bases). Germline CDR1 KGHSH, CDR2 LQKENI. The CDR3 spans 14 residues. V gave up 2 bases and J gave up 1 base, with 8 bases separating them. The CDR3 coding sequence is TGTGCCAGCTCACCAGGGACAAGGAACACTGAAGCTTTCTTT. Translating gives CASSPGTRNTEAFF.